This T cell receptor (beta chain) was identified during a study of CD8 T cells in Susac syndrome. Findings and limits, study-wide: Susac syndrome CD4+ T cell repertoires showed no clonal expansion.

TEMRA cells underwent FACS enrichment and CD8+ and CD4+ T cells underwent negative isolation. On this clonotype itself: Antigen unknown.

A quantity of 0.5 to 1 ug RNA underwent reverse transcription using random hexamers. Amplification of TCR beta CDR3 spanned 54 Vbeta and 13 Jbeta via immunoSEQ multiplex PCR. TCRdb independently ran MiXCR on the immunoSEQ multiplex PCR reads; one entry per CDR3 protein. The sample includes roughly 200,000 distinct CDR3 sequences, 90% to 95% seen only once; the top ten take around 0.085%. Trimming shortened V by 3 bases and J by 7 bases, and 13 bases separated the two germline ends. This CDR3 has 13 residues. Germline V gives CDR1 MNHNS, CDR2 SASEGT. The sequencing input was CD4+ T cells from PBMCs. The origin of this receptor is a human donor with Susac syndrome. The chain combines TRBV6-1 with TRBJ2-7; D gene ambiguous. CDR3 DNA sequence: TGTGCCAGCAGTGACCCCCGACTGGGAGAGCAGTACTTC. This encodes CASSDPRLGEQYF.